This TCR beta chain was captured by sequencing in a study of spatial heterogeneity in lung cancer. General study findings and limits: Resection saw ubiquitous expanded tumor TCRs appear in blood more than follow-up did.

In TCRdb, the 5' RACE reads were re-called with MiXCR into one record per CDR3 protein. Of 9,500 to 12,000 distinct CDR3 sequences listed, roughly 25% are singletons. The time point here: sample taken at primary tumor resection. Whole RNA, which was extracted from tumor, nontumor lung tissue or frozen PBMC, was sequenced without any cell sorting. About this clonotype itself: Antigen unknown.

The sequence was obtained from a female donor with early-stage non-small cell lung cancer. Sequencing was performed on PBMCs, taken at surgery.

CDR3 sequence: CSARIRDRRPYEQYF. The CDR3 region has the DNA TGCAGCGCCAGAATCCGGGACAGGCGACCCTACGAGCAGTACTTC. V usage is TRBV29-1 and J usage is TRBJ2-7; 8 nucleotides align to TRBD1. The CDR3 is 15 amino acids. V lost 7 bases to trimming and J lost 2 bases; unmatched junction nucleotides: 13. The V gene's germline CDR1 is SQVTM and CDR2 ANQGSEA.